This T cell receptor beta chain was identified during a study of blood T cells in healthy people across ages. Primers used in a second PCR of about 7 to 12 cycles were a sample-barcoded 5' primer and a J-beta primer mix. TCRdb fed the 5' RACE reads into MiXCR, producing one record per CDR3 protein. The table has roughly 680,000 distinct CDR3 sequences, around 21% seen once. The individuals who served as donors were healthy Caucasians living in Russia, aged roughly 6 to 100. The CDR3 runs 14 residues. The trim removed 9 bases at V and 0 bases at J, leaving 4 bases unmatched. This TCR was sampled from a man aged 70-80 years in good health. The sequencing sample was made of blood. This chain uses TRBV12-3 or TRBV12-4 with TRBJ1-3; 8 positions agree with TRBD1. The CDR3 sequence: CASGDRSSGNTIYF. CDR3 DNA: TGTGCCAGTGGGGACAGGAGCTCTGGAAACACCATATATTTT.